This TCR beta chain was documented in a study of blood T cells in healthy people across ages. The authors ran a second PCR of about 6 to 11 cycles using a sample-barcoded 5' primer and a J-beta primer mix. One entry per CDR3 protein results from TCRdb running MiXCR on the 5' RACE reads. The data contain some 760,000 distinct CDR3 sequences, 25% of them singletons. This sample was shared with a second study, whose subject was T cells of mothers and their children.

This sequence was found in a boy aged 5-17 years in good health. Sequencing was carried out using blood.

The CDR3, as DNA: TGTGCCAGCAGCCTGGGACATCAAAACTATGGCTACACCTTC. Its translation is CASSLGHQNYGYTF. The chain employs TRBV7-2 and TRBJ1-2; tentative D call: TRBD1 (6 bases). Trimming shortened V by 5 bases and J by 2 bases, and 12 bases separated the two germline ends. CDR1 is SGHTA, CDR2 FQGNSA, per germline. The CDR3 totals 14 residues. Based on the CDR3 plus reference TRBV7-2 and TRBJ1-2, the full variable domain is GAGVSQSPSNKVTEKGKDVELRCDPISGHTALYWYRQSLGQGLEFLIYFQGNSAPDKSGLPSDRFSAERTGGSVSTLTIQRTQQEDSAVYLCASSLGHQNYGYTFGSGTRLTVV.